The clone carrying this T cell receptor (beta chain) was seen once. This sample stems from a study of CD8+ T cells in alopecia areata. On the study more broadly: Severity scores in treated patients reflected the percentage of scalp affected.

The sample's treatment: oral pan-JAK inhibitor, 5-10 mg twice daily. The researchers isolated CD4+ and CD8+ T cells from PBMCs by sorting. Following RNA extraction, reverse transcription yielded cDNA that acted as the sequencing template. Only in-frame clones appear in the TCRdb table, and some are missing; sequencing was by immunoSEQ multiplex PCR. The repertoire has roughly 92,000 clones, over 70% of them found once; the top ten carry roughly 17%. This clonotype was sampled from a human donor with alopecia areata. The input for sequencing was CD8+ T cells sorted from blood, taken at approximately week 44, from a patient treated with tofacitinib.

The CDR3 bases are TGCAGCGCCCTCCTCTTGGGGGGACCCGAAGACTATGGCTACACCTTC. This translates into CSALLLGGPEDYGYTF. V usage is TRBV29-1 and J usage is TRBJ1-2; a possible D gene is TRBD1 (5 bases). The CDR3 is made up of 16 amino acids. Per germline, CDR1 SQVTM and CDR2 ANQGSEA. The V end was cut by 7 bases, the J end by 3 bases, with 24 bases between.